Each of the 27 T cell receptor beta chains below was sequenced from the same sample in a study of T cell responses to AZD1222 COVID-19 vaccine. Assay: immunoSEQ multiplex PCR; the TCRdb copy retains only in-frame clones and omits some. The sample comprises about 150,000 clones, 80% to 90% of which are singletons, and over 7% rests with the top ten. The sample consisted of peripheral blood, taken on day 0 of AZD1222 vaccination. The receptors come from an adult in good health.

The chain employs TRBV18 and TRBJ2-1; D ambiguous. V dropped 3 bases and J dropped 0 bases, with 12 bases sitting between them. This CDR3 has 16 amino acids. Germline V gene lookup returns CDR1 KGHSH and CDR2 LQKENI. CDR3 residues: CASSPPGDLSYNEQFF. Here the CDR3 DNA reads TGTGCCAGCTCACCTCCGGGCGATCTCTCCTACAATGAGCAGTTCTTC.

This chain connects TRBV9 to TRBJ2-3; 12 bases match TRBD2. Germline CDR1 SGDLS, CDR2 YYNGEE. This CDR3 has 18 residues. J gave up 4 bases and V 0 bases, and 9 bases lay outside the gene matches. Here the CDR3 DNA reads TGTGCCAGCAGCGTAGACCCCCTGGGACTAGCGGGTGCAGATACGCAGTATTTT. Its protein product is CASSVDPLGLAGADTQYF.

CDR3 sequence reads: CASSEDGNSNQPQHF. The CDR3 DNA is TGTGCCAGCAGTGAGGACGGTAATAGCAATCAGCCCCAGCATTTT. This rearrangement joins TRBV6-1 to TRBJ1-5; D gene ambiguous. The CDR3 covers 15 residues. Per germline, CDR1 MNHNS and CDR2 SASEGT. Deletions cut 3 bases from V and 0 bases from J, with 9 bases between.

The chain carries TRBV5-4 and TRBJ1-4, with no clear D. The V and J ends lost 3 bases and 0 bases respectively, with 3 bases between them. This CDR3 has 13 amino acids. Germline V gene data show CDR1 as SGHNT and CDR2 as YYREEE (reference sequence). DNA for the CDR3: TGTGCCAGCAGCTCCGCAACTAATGAAAAACTGTTTTTT. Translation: CASSSATNEKLFF.

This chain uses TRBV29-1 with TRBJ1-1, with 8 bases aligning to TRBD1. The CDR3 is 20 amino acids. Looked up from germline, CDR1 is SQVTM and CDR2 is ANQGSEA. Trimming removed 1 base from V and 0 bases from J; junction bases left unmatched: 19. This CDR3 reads CSVEVQGALPFTFMNTEAFF. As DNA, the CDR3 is TGCAGCGTTGAAGTCCAGGGGGCTCTTCCTTTTACTTTTATGAACACTGAAGCTTTCTTT.

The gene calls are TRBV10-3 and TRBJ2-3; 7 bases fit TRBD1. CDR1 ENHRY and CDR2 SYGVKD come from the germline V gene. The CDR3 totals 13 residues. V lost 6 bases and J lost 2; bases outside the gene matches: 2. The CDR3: CAISGTDTDTQYF. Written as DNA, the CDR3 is TGTGCCATCAGCGGGACAGACACAGATACGCAGTATTTT.

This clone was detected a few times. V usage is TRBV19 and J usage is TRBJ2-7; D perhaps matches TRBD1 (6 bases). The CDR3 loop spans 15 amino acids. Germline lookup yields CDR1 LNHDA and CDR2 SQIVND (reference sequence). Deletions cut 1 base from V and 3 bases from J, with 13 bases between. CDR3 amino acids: CASSIAADSFYEQYF. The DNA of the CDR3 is TGTGCCAGTAGTATAGCCGCGGACAGTTTCTACGAGCAGTACTTC. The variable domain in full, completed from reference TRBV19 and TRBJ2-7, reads DGGITQSPKYLFRKEGQNVTLSCEQNLNHDAMYWYRQDPGQGLRLIYYSQIVNDFQKGDIAEGYSVSREKKESFPLTVTSAQKNPTAFYLCASSIAADSFYEQYFGPGTRLTVT.

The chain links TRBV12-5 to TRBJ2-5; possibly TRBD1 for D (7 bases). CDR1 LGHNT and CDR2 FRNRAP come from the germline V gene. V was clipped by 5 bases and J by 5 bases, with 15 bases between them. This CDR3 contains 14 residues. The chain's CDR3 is CASGDPSGGETQYF. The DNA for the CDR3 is TGTGCTAGTGGTGATCCATCAGGGGGGGAGACCCAGTACTTC. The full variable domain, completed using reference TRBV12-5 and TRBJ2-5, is DARVTQTPRHKVTEMGQEVTMRCQPILGHNTVFWYRQTMMQGLELLAYFRNRAPLDDSGMPKDRFSAEMPDATLATLKIQPSEPRDSAVYFCASGDPSGGETQYFGPGTRLLVL.

CDR3 DNA sequence: TGCGCCAGCAACAGAGAGATGAACACTGAAGCTTTCTTT. It is translated as CASNREMNTEAFF. This chain links TRBV5-1 with TRBJ1-1; D is uncertain. V was pared by 6 bases and J by 0 bases, with 9 bases between. CDR1 and CDR2 (germline): SGHRS, YFSETQ. This CDR3 is 13 amino acids long.

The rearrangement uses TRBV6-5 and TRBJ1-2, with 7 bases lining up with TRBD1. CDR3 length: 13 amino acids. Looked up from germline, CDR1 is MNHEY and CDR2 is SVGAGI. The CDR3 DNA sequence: TGTGCGTCCTCTACAGGGGATCACTATGGCTACACCTTC. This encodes CASSTGDHYGYTF.

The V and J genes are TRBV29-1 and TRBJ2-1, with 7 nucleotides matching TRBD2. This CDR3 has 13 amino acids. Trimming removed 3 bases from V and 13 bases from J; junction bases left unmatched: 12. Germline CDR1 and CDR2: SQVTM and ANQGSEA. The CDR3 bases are TGCAGCGTTGACGGGGGGACGGAATGGGAACAGTTCTTC. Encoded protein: CSVDGGTEWEQFF.

The CDR3 bases are TGCGCCAGCAGCTTGGGACAGTCTAACTATGGCTACACCTTC. This codes for CASSLGQSNYGYTF. The chain is built from TRBV5-1 and TRBJ1-2; perhaps TRBD1 as D (5 bases). V lost 0 bases and J lost 0, with 6 bases in between. The CDR3 consists of 14 residues. CDR1 SGHRS and CDR2 YFSETQ come from the germline V gene. Based on the CDR3 plus reference TRBV5-1 and TRBJ1-2, the full variable domain is KAGVTQTPRYLIKTRGQQVTLSCSPISGHRSVSWYQQTPGQGLQFLFEYFSETQRNKGNFPGRFSGRQFSNSRSEMNVSTLELGDSALYLCASSLGQSNYGYTFGSGTRLTVV.

The CDR3 here is CASSPRFPGTLMNTEAFF. The DNA for the CDR3 is TGTGCCAGCAGCCCTAGATTCCCGGGGACTCTGATGAACACTGAAGCTTTCTTT. V gene TRBV11-2 combines with J gene TRBJ1-1; TRBD1 might be the D (5 bases). V was shortened by 5 bases and J by 0 bases, with 22 bases between the two germline ends. Germline values: CDR1 SGHAT, CDR2 FQNNGV. This CDR3 region has 18 residues.

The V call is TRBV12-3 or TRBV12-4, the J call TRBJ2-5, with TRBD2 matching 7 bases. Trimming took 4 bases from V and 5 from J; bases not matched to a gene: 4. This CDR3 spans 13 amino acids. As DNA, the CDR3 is TGTGCCAGCAGTTGGGGGGGAGGGGAGACCCAGTACTTC. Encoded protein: CASSWGGGETQYF.

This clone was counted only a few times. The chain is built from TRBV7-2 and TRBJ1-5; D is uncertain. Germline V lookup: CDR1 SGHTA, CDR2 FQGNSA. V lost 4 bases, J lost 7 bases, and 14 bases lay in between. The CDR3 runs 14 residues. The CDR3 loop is CASSSAHGLQPQHF. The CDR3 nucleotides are TGTGCCAGCAGCTCTGCCCACGGACTACAGCCCCAGCATTTT.

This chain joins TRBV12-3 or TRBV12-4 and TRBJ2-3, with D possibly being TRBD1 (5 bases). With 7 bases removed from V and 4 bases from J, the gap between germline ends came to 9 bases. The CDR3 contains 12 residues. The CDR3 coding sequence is TGTGCCAGCAAGCAGGGTCCAGATACGCAGTATTTT. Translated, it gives CASKQGPDTQYF.

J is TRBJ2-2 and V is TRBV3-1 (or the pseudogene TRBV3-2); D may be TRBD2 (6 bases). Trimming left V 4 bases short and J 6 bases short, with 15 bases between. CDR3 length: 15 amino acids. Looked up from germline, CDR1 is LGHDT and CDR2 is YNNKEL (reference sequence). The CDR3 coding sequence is TGTGCCAGCAGCCGCGCCGGGACTCAGCCCGGGGAGCTGTTTTTT. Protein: CASSRAGTQPGELFF.

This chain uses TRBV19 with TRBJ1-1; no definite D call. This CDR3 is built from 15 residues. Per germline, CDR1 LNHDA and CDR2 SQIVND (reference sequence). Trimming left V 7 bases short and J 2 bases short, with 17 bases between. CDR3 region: CASTIARRSNTEAFF. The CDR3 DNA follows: TGTGCCAGTACTATTGCCCGTCGAAGTAACACTGAAGCTTTCTTT.

CDR3 sequence (DNA): TGTGCCAGCAGTTCTCCGACAGGCACTGAAGCTTTCTTT. Translated: CASSSPTGTEAFF. This sequence joins TRBV27 and TRBJ1-1; possible D gene TRBD1, 6 bases. Germline V CDR1 and CDR2: MNHEY, SMNVEV (reference sequence). The length of the CDR3 is 13 residues. Trimming removed 4 bases from V and 4 bases from J, with 10 bases in between.

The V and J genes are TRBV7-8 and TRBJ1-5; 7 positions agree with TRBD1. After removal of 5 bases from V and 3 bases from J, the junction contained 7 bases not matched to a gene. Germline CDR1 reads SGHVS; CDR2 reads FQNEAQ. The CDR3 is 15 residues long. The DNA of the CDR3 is TGTGCCAGCAGCCCCCGACAGGGAGACAATCAGCCCCAGCATTTT. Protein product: CASSPRQGDNQPQHF.

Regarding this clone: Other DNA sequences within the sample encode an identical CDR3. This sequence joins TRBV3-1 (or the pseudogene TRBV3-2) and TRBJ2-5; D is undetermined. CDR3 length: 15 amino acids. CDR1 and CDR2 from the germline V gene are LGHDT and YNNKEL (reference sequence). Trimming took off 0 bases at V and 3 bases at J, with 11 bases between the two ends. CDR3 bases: TGTGCCAGCAGCCAAGAGCCCAGAGTAGAAGAGACCCAGTACTTC. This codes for CASSQEPRVEETQYF.

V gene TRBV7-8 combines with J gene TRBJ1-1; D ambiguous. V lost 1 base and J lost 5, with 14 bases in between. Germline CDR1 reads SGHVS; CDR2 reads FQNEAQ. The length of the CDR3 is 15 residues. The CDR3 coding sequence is TGTGCCAGCAGCTTAGATTTAGACCTCGGGACTGAAGCTTTCTTT. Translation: CASSLDLDLGTEAFF.

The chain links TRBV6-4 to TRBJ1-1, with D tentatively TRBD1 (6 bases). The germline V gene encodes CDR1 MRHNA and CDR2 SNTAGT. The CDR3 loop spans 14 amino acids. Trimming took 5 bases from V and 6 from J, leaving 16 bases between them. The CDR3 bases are TGTGCCAGCAGTCGAACGGGGGCCGGGTCTGAAGCTTTCTTT. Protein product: CASSRTGAGSEAFF.

This chain's CDR3 is CASSIVTFPNTEAFF. In DNA form, the CDR3 reads TGTGCCAGTAGTATAGTCACCTTCCCGAACACTGAAGCTTTCTTT. V and J are TRBV19 and TRBJ1-1; D is ambiguous. Deletions cut 1 base from V and 1 base from J, with 10 bases between. Germline lookup yields CDR1 LNHDA and CDR2 SQIVND (reference sequence). The CDR3 is 15 amino acids.

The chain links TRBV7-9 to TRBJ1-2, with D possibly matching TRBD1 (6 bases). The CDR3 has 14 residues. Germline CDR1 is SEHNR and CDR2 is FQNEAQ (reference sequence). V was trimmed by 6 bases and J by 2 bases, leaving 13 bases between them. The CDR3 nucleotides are TGTGCCAGCAGTCCCCCGACAGGAAACTATGGCTACACCTTC. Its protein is CASSPPTGNYGYTF.

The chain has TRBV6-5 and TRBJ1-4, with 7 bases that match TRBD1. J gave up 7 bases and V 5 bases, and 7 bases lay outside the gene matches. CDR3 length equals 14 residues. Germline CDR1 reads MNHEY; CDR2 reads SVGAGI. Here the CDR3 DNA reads TGTGCCAGCAGTACAGGGGCGGGGGGTGAAAAACTGTTTTTT. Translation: CASSTGAGGEKLFF.

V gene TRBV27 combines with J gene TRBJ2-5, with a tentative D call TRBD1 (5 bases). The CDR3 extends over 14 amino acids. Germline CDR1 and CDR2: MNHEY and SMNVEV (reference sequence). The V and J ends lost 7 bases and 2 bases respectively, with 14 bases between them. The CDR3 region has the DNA TGTGCCAGCACCAAATGGGGCAGACAAGAGACCCAGTACTTC. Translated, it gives CASTKWGRQETQYF.